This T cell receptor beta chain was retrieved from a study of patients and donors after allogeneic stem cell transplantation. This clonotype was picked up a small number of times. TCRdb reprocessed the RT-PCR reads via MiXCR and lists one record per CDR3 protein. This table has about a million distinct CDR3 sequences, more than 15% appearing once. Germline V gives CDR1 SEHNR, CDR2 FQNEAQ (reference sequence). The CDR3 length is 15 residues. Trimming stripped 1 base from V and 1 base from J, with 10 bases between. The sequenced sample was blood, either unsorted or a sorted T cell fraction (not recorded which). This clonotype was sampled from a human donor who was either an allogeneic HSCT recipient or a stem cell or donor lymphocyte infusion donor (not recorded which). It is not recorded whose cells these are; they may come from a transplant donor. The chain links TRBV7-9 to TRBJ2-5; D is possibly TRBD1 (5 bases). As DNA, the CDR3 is TGTGCCAGCAGCTTAGGGACAACGAGCCAAGAGACCCAGTACTTC. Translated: CASSLGTTSQETQYF. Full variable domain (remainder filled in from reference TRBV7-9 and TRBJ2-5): DTGVSQNPRHKITKRGQNVTFRCDPISEHNRLYWYRQTLGQGPEFLTYFQNEAQLEKSRLLSDRFSAERPKGSFSTLEIQRTEQGDSAMYLCASSLGTTSQETQYFGPGTRLLVL.